This TCR beta chain was retrieved from a study of post-analysis software for immune sequencing data. Regarding the study as a whole: Controls had lower frequencies than patients of a few TRBV segments, which included TRBV5-6, TRBV5-1 and TRBV20-1.

About this clonotype itself: Its antigen is not known.

Unique molecular identifiers were present in the TCR beta cDNA libraries. TCRdb processed the PCR reads anew with MiXCR; each CDR3 protein has one entry. This sample yields about 540,000 distinct CDR3 sequences, of which around 36% are seen a single time; less than 6% belongs to the top ten. V was cut by 5 bases and J by 4 bases, with 18 bases left in between. This CDR3 has 16 residues. J is TRBJ1-5 and V is TRBV12-3 or TRBV12-4, with D possibly TRBD1 on 6 matching bases. The clonotype originates from a girl under 18 with multiple sclerosis. Material: blood. In DNA form, the CDR3 reads TGTGCCAGCAGTCGAACAGGGTTTGGTGGGAATCAGCCCCAGCATTTT. This encodes CASSRTGFGGNQPQHF.